This T cell receptor beta chain was sequenced during a study of blood T cell repertoires in COVID-19 (dated by TCRdb to about 2020). About the investigation overall: Collaborator samples came from the United States, Italy and Spain and covered acute and convalescent phases of COVID-19. The prospective study material was composed of cDNA or gDNA derived from T cells, B-cell-depleted T cells, or PBMCs. Deeply sampled blood TCRbeta repertoires from subjects exposed to, actively infected with, or recovered from COVID-19 were included in the dataset. The repertoires were made available in a free public database intended to serve as a resource for research on the immune response to SARS-CoV-2. The samples were drawn from the first 160 participants of the ongoing ImmuneRACE study and from 1,254 subjects provided by 6 global collaborators. The sample metadata nearly always contained a de-identified subject ID, COVID-19 status, age in years and sex. Where available, HLA class I and class II types were obtained from metadata supplied by the sample provider rather than from assay-based typing.

Collaborating institutions collected whole blood in K2EDTA tubes following their own protocols. For TCRbeta analysis, collaborators shipped samples as frozen whole blood, isolated PBMCs, or DNA extracted from either of those sample types. What the work shows at the level of the full study, not this receptor alone: Clinical and demographic metadata were provided uncurated, with the amount varying by source and participant.

TCRbeta CDR3 regions were amplified from genomic DNA using the immunoSEQ Assay, a bias-controlled multiplex PCR. The authors' pipeline ran thus. Within the assay, amplification of reference gene primers was used to estimate how many nucleated cells each sample contained. Sequence reads were collapsed and filtered to measure the absolute abundance of every unique TCRbeta CDR3 rearrangement. For each sample, productive Simpson clonality was calculated as the square root of Simpson's diversity index across productive rearrangements. TCRdb carries this immuneACCESS record with in-frame sequences only. Its versions omit some clonotypes, under half of them owing to an unresolved V gene in the studies checked, with the rest unexplained. V and J calls and clone size are copied from that table; D and trimming were computed from the DNA. This sample gives 72,000 or so clones in total; about 81% of them show up just once. Over 8.5% of the sample is taken by the ten largest.

V loses 3 bases at its end and J loses 2 bases; junction bases beyond the gene matches: 3. The CDR1 and CDR2 encoded by the germline V gene are SGHVS and FNYEAQ. The CDR3 contains 15 residues, cysteine and phenylalanine counted. CDR3 DNA only is kept here, 45 bases in frame from base 1. On this clone itself: The specificity of this receptor is unknown. No quality values exist for individual bases; no much larger clone is one base distant.

Input material: peripheral blood. The V and J segments used are TRBV7-6 and TRBJ2-5, and TRBD2 aligns with 10 junction nucleotides. This receptor was obtained from a human donor in a cohort sampled during active COVID-19. The nucleotides are TGTGCCAGCAGCTTGTTAGCGGGAGGACAAGAGACCCAGTACTTC. Its translation reads: CASSLLAGGQETQYF.